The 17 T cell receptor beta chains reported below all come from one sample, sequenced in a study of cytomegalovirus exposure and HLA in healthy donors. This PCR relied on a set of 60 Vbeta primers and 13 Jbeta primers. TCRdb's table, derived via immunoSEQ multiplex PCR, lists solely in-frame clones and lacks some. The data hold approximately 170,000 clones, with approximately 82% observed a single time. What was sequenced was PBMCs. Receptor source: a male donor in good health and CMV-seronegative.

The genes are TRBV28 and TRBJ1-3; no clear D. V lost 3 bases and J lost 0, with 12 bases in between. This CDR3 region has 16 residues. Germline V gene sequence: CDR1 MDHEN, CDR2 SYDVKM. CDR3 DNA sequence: TGTGCCAGCAGTTTGGGCGGAGGGAACTCTGGAAACACCATATATTTT. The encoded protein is CASSLGGGNSGNTIYF.

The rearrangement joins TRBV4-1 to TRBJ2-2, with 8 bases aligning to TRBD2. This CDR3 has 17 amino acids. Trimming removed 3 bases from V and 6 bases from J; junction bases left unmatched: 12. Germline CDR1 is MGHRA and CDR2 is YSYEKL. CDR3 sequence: CASSHLRGGLVAGELFF. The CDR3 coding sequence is TGCGCCAGCAGCCACCTCCGGGGGGGGTTGGTAGCCGGGGAGCTGTTTTTT.

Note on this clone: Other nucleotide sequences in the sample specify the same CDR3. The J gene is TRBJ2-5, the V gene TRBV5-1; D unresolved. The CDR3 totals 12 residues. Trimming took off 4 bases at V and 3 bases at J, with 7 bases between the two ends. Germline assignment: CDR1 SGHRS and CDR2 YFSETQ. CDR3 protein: CASSLPEETQYF. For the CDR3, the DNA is TGCGCCAGCAGCCTGCCGGAAGAGACCCAGTACTTC.

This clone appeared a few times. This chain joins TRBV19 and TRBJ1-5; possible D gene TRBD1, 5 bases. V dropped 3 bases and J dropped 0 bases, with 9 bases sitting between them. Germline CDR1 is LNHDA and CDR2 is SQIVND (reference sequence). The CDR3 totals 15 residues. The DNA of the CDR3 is TGTGCCAGTAGTATGGGGGGTTATAGCAATCAGCCCCAGCATTTT. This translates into CASSMGGYSNQPQHF.

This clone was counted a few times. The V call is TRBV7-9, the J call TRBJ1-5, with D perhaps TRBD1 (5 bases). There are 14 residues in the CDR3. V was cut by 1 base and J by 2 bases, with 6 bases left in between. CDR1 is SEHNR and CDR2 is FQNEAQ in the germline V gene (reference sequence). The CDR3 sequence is CASSLGGGNQPQHF. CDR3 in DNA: TGTGCCAGCAGCTTAGGGGGCGGCAATCAGCCCCAGCATTTT.

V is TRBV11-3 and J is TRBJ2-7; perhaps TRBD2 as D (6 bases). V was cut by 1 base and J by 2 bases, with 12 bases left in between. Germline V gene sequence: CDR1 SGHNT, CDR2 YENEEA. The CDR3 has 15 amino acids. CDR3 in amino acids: CASSLAGGGPYEQYF. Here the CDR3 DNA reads TGTGCCAGCAGCTTAGCCGGAGGAGGGCCCTACGAGCAGTACTTC.

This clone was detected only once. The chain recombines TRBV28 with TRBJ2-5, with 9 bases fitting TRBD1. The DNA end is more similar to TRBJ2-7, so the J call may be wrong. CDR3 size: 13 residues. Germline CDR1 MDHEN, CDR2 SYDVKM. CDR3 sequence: CASRRDRVNEQYF. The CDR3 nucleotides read TGTGCCAGCAGACGGGACAGGGTAAACGAGCAGTACTTC.

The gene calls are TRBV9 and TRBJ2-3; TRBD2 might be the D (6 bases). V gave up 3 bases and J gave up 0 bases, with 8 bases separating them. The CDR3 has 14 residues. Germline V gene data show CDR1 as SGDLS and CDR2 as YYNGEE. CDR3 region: CASSGGTSTDTQYF. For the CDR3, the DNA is TGTGCCAGCAGCGGCGGGACTAGCACAGATACGCAGTATTTT.

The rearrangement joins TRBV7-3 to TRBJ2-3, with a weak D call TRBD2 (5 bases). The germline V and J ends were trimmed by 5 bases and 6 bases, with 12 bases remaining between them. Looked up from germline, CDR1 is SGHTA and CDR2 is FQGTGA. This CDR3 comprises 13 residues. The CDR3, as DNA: TGTGCCAGCAGCCCCGACTGGAGGGATACGCAGTATTTT. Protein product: CASSPDWRDTQYF.

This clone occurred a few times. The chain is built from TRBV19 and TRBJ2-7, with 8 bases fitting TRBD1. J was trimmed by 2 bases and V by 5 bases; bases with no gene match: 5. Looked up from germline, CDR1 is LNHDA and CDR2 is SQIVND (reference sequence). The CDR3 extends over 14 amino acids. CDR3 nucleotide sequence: TGTGCCAGTAGTTCCGGGACAGGCACCTACGAGCAGTACTTC. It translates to CASSSGTGTYEQYF.

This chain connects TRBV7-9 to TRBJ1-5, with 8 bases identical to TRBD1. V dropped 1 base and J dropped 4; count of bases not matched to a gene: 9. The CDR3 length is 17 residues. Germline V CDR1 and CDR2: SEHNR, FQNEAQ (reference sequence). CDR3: CASSLVTGQGANQPQHF. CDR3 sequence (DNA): TGTGCCAGCAGCTTAGTCACGGGGCAGGGGGCGAATCAGCCCCAGCATTTT.

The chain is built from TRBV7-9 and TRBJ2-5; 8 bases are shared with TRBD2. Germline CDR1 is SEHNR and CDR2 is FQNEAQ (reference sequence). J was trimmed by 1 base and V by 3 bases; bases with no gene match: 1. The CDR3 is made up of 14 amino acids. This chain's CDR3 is CASSFTSGQETQYF. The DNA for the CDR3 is TGTGCCAGCAGCTTCACTAGCGGCCAAGAGACCCAGTACTTC.

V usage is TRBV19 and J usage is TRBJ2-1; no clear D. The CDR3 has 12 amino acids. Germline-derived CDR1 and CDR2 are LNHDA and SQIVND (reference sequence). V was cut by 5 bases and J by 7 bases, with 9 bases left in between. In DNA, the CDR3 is TGTGCCAGTAGTCCGCCCGGTAATGAGCAGTTCTTC. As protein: CASSPPGNEQFF.

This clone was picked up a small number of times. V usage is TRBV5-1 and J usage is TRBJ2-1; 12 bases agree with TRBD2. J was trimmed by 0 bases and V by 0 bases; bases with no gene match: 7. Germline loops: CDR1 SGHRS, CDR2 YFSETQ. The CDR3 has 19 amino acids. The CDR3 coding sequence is TGCGCCAGCAGCTTGGTAGGACTAGCGGGGTCCGGCTCCTACAATGAGCAGTTCTTC. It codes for CASSLVGLAGSGSYNEQFF.

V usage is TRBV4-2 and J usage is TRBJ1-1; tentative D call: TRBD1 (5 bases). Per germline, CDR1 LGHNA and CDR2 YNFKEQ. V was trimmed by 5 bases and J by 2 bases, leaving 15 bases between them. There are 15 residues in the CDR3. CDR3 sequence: CASSSTNRGNTEAFF. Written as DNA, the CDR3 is TGTGCCAGCAGCTCCACCAATAGGGGTAACACTGAAGCTTTCTTT.

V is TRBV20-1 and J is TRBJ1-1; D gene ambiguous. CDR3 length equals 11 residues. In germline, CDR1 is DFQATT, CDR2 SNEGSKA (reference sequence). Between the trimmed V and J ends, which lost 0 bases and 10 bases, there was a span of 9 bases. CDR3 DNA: TGCAGTGCTAGAGATCCTGTCGGAGCTTTCTTT. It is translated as CSARDPVGAFF.

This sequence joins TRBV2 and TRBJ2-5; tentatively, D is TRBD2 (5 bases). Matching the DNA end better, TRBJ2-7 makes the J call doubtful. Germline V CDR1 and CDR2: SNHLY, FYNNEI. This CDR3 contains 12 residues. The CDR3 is CASTGLPNEQYF. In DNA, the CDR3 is TGTGCCAGCACCGGACTCCCTAACGAGCAGTACTTC.